This T cell receptor beta chain was captured in a study of shared clonotypes between healthy human individuals (TCRdb year 2020). For the study in its entirety: Two women and a few men aged 18 to 49 years were included in the cohort. Blood TCR repertoires of about 5 healthy adults were deeply sequenced to estimate repertoire size and the extent of clonotype sharing between individuals. Each donor's leukapheresis produced roughly between about 0.9 and 9.5 billion PBMCs. For each donor, CD4 naive and CD4 memory were each given three plates, CD8 naive was given two plates, and CD8 memory was given one plate. Different laboratories and diverse techniques were used to prepare libraries and sequence TCR repertoires, to increase sequencing depth and limit assay-specific biases.

Here is what the overall study found, with its caveats: Clonotypes shared by all four sorted-subset donors showed higher generation probabilities than non-shared clonotypes. The genetic and exposure-history diversity represented was limited by the small number of donors. Across a handful of donors, approximately 5% of naive CD4, approximately 4% of naive CD8, approximately 2.5% of memory CD4, and approximately 0.4% of memory CD8 clonotypes were shared. Pairwise subsampling led to the expectation that sequencing depth would affect the degree of clonotype sharing among donors. Naive subsets generally had larger estimated clonotype richness than memory subsets. Sampling was limited to blood, and TCR repertoires in tissue likely differ from TCR repertoires in blood. Incomplete sequencing was indicated by rarefaction of sorted-subset datasets, despite the large sequencing depth.

TCR CDR3 regions were amplified from genomic DNA by multiplex PCR using the deep immunoSEQ assay. Genomic DNA extracted from each cell subset was distributed evenly over all wells of several immunoSEQ 96-well plates, and each plate served as one replicate. For sorted subsets, 200 to 250 ng of genomic DNA, equivalent to some 30,000 T cell genomes, went into each replicate PCR. Purified libraries were measured with a Qubit 3.0 fluorometer, size-checked on a Bioanalyzer 2100, and measured again with the KAPA Library Quantification kit. Every immunoSEQ 96-well plate was sequenced on a dedicated single-read 150-cycle Illumina NextSeq 550 flow cell. Regarding the original processing steps: Because the immunoSEQ output held only junctional sequences and lacked quality scores, the filtering could not match the filtering applied to full-length reads. Sequences were annotated with PyIR, a Python wrapper for IgBLAST v1.9, and V/J genes and CDR3 were assigned using IMGT germline references. Any read was removed if the V/J assignment was weak (E-value above 1e-6), the CDR3 was missing, or the read contained stop codons, out-of-frame junctions, or ambiguous translated residues. V3J clonotypes were defined as sequences sharing an identical inferred V gene, J gene, and CDR3 amino acid sequence. To compute the percentage overlap between repertoires, the number of shared unique clonotypes was divided by the size of the smaller repertoire. RTK rarefaction, the Chao1 estimator, and Recon v2.1 estimates of unobserved clonotypes were used to assess repertoire richness. Generation probabilities were computed with OLGA for all TCRbeta clonotypes obtained by the gDNA method from a few donors. TCRdb took this table from immuneACCESS and kept in-frame rearrangements with V and J called. Such tables lack part of the clones; where checked against another copy, unresolved V genes explain under half of the gap, and the rest is unexplained. That table gives V, J and clone size, and the DNA gave D and trimming. For this sample the table gives over a million clones, of which around 95% were detected only once. The top ten hold roughly 1.2% of the sample.

For this clone: No cognate antigen has been identified for it. The sample holds no much larger clone one base away, and base qualities are not on file.

The donors were healthy, HIV-negative adults with no recently reported acute infections or vaccinations. Only Caucasian adults living in Nashville, Tennessee, USA were represented among the donors. CD4+ T cells were enriched by magnetic negative selection, after which naive cells were positively selected on CD45RA and the negative fraction was taken as the memory subset. After blood collection by leukapheresis, PBMCs were isolated using Ficoll-Histopaque density gradient centrifugation and then cryopreserved in the vapor phase of liquid nitrogen. Purity and quantity of every magnetically sorted T cell population were checked by analytical flow cytometry. From each sorted fraction, genomic DNA was isolated and quantified by UV absorbance on a Nanodrop 2000c. CDR1 and CDR2, looked up from the germline V gene, are SGHVS and FNYEAQ. Trimming at the junction amounts to 3 bases on V and 4 bases on J, and the germline ends lie 12 bases apart. The CDR3 starts with the cysteine, ends with the phenylalanine, and has 14 residues. Here the CDR3 DNA is all that survives: 42 bases in frame from base 1.

The sequence derives from a man younger than 45 in good health. The sequencing input was naive CD4+ T cells sorted from blood. The meaning of the sample's cell subset or site label: CD45RA+ positively selected. The chain joins TRBV7-6 to TRBJ1-1; perhaps TRBD1 is the D gene, with 6 bases matching. The DNA sequence reads TGTGCCAGCAGCTTGGGGGGGCCGGGCACTGAAGCTTTCTTT. Its protein product is CASSLGGPGTEAFF.